Listed below are T cell receptor beta chains from one sample, sequenced in a study of vaccination and CD4 T cells after COVID-19. TCRdb reanalysed the PCR reads using MiXCR and keeps one entry per CDR3 protein. The sample contains roughly 8,300 distinct CDR3 sequences, approximately 61% of which appear only once. For these TCRs, the target antigens are not known. The source material was cultured CD4+ T cells from blood, sampled after SARS-CoV-2 vaccination. Every receptor here comes from a human donor with COVID-19. Both conserved end residues are part of each CDR3. D genes are given only for firm matches. Clone size is stated in some rows and not others, as once, few, many or a class when expanded.

TRBJ2-7 | - | TRBV11-2 | once | TGTGCCAGCAGCTCCTCCTCTTCCGAGCAGTACTTC | CASSSSSSEQYF
TRBJ1-2 | - | TRBV9 | once | TGTGCCAGCAGCGTAGGGGCAGGGCTTTTTGCGGATGGCTACACCTTC | CASSVGAGLFADGYTF
TRBJ2-5 | - | TRBV27 | few | TGTGCCAGCAGTTTCTCCGCGGCGGGAAGAGACACCCAGTACTTC | CASSFSAAGRDTQYF
TRBJ2-7 | - | TRBV7-2 | - | TGTGCCAGCAGCCTGCAACCGGGTCTTACCTACGAGCAGTACTTC | CASSLQPGLTYEQYF
TRBJ1-5 | - | TRBV6-2/TRBV6-3 | - | TGTGCCAGCAGGTCGACATCCTCCCCTAATCAGCCCCAGCATTTT | CASRSTSSPNQPQHF
TRBJ1-1 | TRBD1 | TRBV6-5 | few | TGTGCCAGCAGTTTAGAGGGGGCGAGTCTCAGTGAAGCTTTCTTT | CASSLEGASLSEAFF
TRBJ2-5 | TRBD2 | TRBV3-1 | - | TGTGCCAGCAGCCAGGAACCCGGGACTAGTAGATCCCAGTACTTC | CASSQEPGTSRSQYF
TRBJ2-7 | TRBD1 | TRBV11-2 | - | TGTGCCAGCACTCCAGGGACAGGAGGCTACGAGCAGTACTTC | CASTPGTGGYEQYF
TRBJ1-1 | - | TRBV6-1 | - | TGTGCCAGCAGTGAGGACGGGTTGAGGGGCGCTGAAGCTTTCTTT | CASSEDGLRGAEAFF
TRBJ2-3 | - | TRBV7-2 | - | TGTGCCAGCAGCGTAGCAGGGTTGGACACAGATACGCAGTATTTT | CASSVAGLDTDTQYF
TRBJ2-7 | - | TRBV7-9 | - | TGTGCCAGCAGCCCAGGGCAGGGGACTACCGTTCAGTACGAGCAGTACTTC | CASSPGQGTTVQYEQYF
TRBJ1-2 | - | TRBV7-6 | - | TGTGCCAGCAGCTTAGTGCTTGGGGGGACATCCTATGGCTACACCTTC | CASSLVLGGTSYGYTF
TRBJ1-3 | - | TRBV6-1 | few | TGTGCCATCCTAATCTTAGGGGCGGACTCTGGAAACACCATATATTTT | CAILILGADSGNTIYF
TRBJ1-6 | - | TRBV27 | - | TGTGCCAGCAGGGGCCCCTATAATTCACCCCTCCACTTT | CASRGPYNSPLHF
TRBJ1-6 | - | TRBV7-8 | few | TGTGCCAGCAGCCCAAGACTGGACTTGGGTTCACCCCTCCACTTT | CASSPRLDLGSPLHF
TRBJ1-5 | - | TRBV6-1 | few | TGTGCCAGCACTAGGTCACGGAACAATCAGCCCCAGCATTTT | CASTRSRNNQPQHF
TRBJ2-2 | - | TRBV20-1 | - | TGCAGTGCTAGGGGACGGGGGGCCAGGGAGCTGTTTTTT | CSARGRGARELFF
TRBJ2-5 | TRBD1 | TRBV20-1 | - | TGCAGTGCACTGCAGGGGGAACGACCGACCCAGTACTTC | CSALQGERPTQYF
TRBJ1-6 | - | TRBV28 | - | TGTGCCAGCACCTGGTATGTGGACCCGAGCGGCAGGGAGGTTCATTCACCCCTCCACTTT | CASTWYVDPSGREVHSPLHF
TRBJ1-5 | - | TRBV12-3/TRBV12-4 | - | TGTGCCAGCAGTTTAGCGCAGGGGCAGCCCCAGCATTTT | CASSLAQGQPQHF
TRBJ1-5 | - | TRBV15 | few | TGTGCCACCAGCAGAGAAGGCACTTTCAATCAGCCCCAGCATTTT | CATSREGTFNQPQHF
TRBJ1-3 | - | TRBV6-1 | - | TGTGCCAGCACAGAGAGCTCTGGAAACACCATATATTTT | CASTESSGNTIYF
TRBJ1-1 | TRBD1 | TRBV30 | - | TGTGCCTGGAGTGTTGAGGGGGCTACTGAAGCTTTCTTT | CAWSVEGATEAFF
TRBJ2-3 | - | TRBV19 | - | TGTGCCAGTAGTATATTTCAGGGTTTAGATACGCAGTATTTT | CASSIFQGLDTQYF
TRBJ2-3 | - | TRBV20-1 | - | TGCAGTGCTAGCCTCAGGGGGGGCTCCACAGATACGCAGTATTTT | CSASLRGGSTDTQYF
TRBJ2-5 | TRBD1 | TRBV28 | once | TGTGCCAGCAGTTTATTACCGGACAGGGAAGAGACCCAGTACTTC | CASSLLPDREETQYF